This entry is about one TCR beta chain. Its antigen is not identified. Via MiXCR, TCRdb re-called the reads, giving one row per CDR3 protein. Of 200,000 or so distinct CDR3 sequences detected, roughly 30% appear once; the ten largest clones hold approximately 31%. V was shortened by 7 bases and J by 3 bases, with 16 bases between the two germline ends. The CDR3 covers 15 residues. CDR1 is MDHEN and CDR2 is SYDVKM in the germline V gene. The source of the sample is a study of T cell repertoires in cytomegalovirus infection. Study background: CMV infection plus the matching HLA type was flagged by public TCR beta signatures.

Study results and limitations: The ex vivo response showed dominance by HLA-C-restricted CMV-specific TCR beta clonotypes. Public TCR beta family frequency separated CMV-and-HLA carriers, including in an independent cohort.

Input material: PBMCs. V and J are TRBV28 and TRBJ2-1; D possibly uses TRBD1 or TRBD2 (5 bases each). This clonotype was obtained from a human donor in good health (CMV status not recorded). Some clones in this sample may be carry-over from other donors' samples. The CDR3 DNA reads as TGTGCCAGCACTCATAACCGGGACCTCTACAATGAGCAGTTCTTC. Its protein is CASTHNRDLYNEQFF.